The 7 T cell receptor beta chains below all came from one sample that was sequenced in a study of T-cell memory formation after mild COVID-19. TCRdb re-analysed the 5' RACE reads in MiXCR, keeping a single row per CDR3 protein. The sample includes around 300,000 distinct CDR3 sequences, about 13% of them seen just once. The sequencing input was PBMCs or a T cell subset sorted from them (not recorded which). The receptor set was obtained from a man aged 18 to 29 who had mild COVID-19 (a few samples of this study predate the infection). Cell type and time point are not known.

The chain uses TRBV12-3 or TRBV12-4 and TRBJ2-1; no definite D call. V was clipped by 8 bases and J by 6 bases, with 14 bases between them. This CDR3 region has 13 residues. The CDR3 DNA is TGTGCCAGCGGTTGGCGAACGGGCAATGAGCAGTTCTTC. Protein product: CASGWRTGNEQFF.

There are a few counts of this clonotype. V usage is TRBV6-2 or TRBV6-3 and J usage is TRBJ2-7; tentative D call: TRBD1 (7 bases). This CDR3 is built from 17 residues. The germline CDR1 and CDR2 sequences are MNHEY and SVGEGT. Deletions cut 2 bases from V and 1 base from J, with 18 bases between. CDR3 in DNA: TGTGCCAGCAGTTACAGTGCGGGACAGACCATATCCTACGAGCAGTACTTC. Protein: CASSYSAGQTISYEQYF.

In its sample, this clonotype was seen many times. The J gene is TRBJ1-1, the V gene TRBV5-5; D is possibly TRBD1 (5 bases). Germline CDR1 reads SGHKS; CDR2 reads YYEKEE (reference sequence). The CDR3 is 14 residues long. Trimming took off 5 bases at V and 11 bases at J, with 22 bases between the two ends. CDR3 coding DNA: TGTGCCAGCAGGTCGATTAGGGGAGGAGTACGCGCTTTCTTT. As protein: CASRSIRGGVRAFF.

The chain recombines TRBV6-2 or TRBV6-3 with TRBJ1-1, with D perhaps matching TRBD1 (5 bases). Germline lookup yields CDR1 MNHEY and CDR2 SVGEGT. Deletions cut 5 bases from V and 3 bases from J, with 19 bases between. The CDR3 is made up of 16 amino acids. The CDR3 here is CASSPGSSFPHTEAFF. CDR3 DNA: TGTGCCAGCAGTCCAGGGTCCTCCTTTCCCCACACTGAAGCTTTCTTT.

The chain carries TRBV9 and TRBJ2-1; no clear D. Trimming pared 0 bases from V and 9 bases from J, leaving 10 bases between. CDR3 length: 13 residues. The germline V gene encodes CDR1 SGDLS and CDR2 YYNGEE. The CDR3 DNA reads as TGTGCCAGCAGCGTAGCGCCGGTGAGTGAGCAGTTCTTC. Translated: CASSVAPVSEQFF.

The chain joins TRBV6-1 to TRBJ2-7; 8 positions agree with TRBD1. Germline values: CDR1 MNHNS, CDR2 SASEGT. The CDR3 covers 15 residues. After removal of 4 bases from V and 3 bases from J, the junction contained 8 bases not matched to a gene. The CDR3 sequence is CASSGNRGTVYEQYF. The CDR3 DNA reads as TGTGCCAGCAGTGGTAACAGGGGGACCGTCTACGAGCAGTACTTC.

In its sample, this clonotype was seen many times. This rearrangement joins TRBV5-1 to TRBJ2-3; 8 bases agree with TRBD2. The germline gives CDR1 SGHRS, CDR2 YFSETQ. V was pared by 2 bases and J by 5 bases, with 16 bases of the junction left unmatched. The CDR3 consists of 18 residues. CDR3 DNA sequence: TGCGCCAGCAGCTTTCGGTTTATCCAGCGGGGGCACCAAGATACGCAGTATTTT. Amino acid sequence: CASSFRFIQRGHQDTQYF.